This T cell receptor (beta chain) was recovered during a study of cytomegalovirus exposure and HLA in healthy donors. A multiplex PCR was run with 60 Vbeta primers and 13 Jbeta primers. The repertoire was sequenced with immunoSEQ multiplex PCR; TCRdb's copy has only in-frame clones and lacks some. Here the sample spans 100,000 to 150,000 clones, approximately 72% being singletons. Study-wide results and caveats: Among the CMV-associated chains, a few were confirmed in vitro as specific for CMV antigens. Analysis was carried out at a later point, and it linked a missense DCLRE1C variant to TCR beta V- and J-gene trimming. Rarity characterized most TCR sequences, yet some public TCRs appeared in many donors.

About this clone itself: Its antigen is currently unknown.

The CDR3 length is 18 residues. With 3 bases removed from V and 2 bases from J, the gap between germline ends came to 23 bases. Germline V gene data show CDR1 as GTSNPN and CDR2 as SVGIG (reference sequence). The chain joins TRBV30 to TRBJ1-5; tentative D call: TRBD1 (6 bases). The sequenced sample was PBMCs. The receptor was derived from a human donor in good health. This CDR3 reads CAWSLRTADLGGNQPQHF. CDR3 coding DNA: TGTGCCTGGAGCTTAAGGACAGCTGACTTGGGGGGCAATCAGCCCCAGCATTTT.